These 27 T cell receptor beta chains were sequenced from one sample in a study of T cell repertoires in cytomegalovirus infection. TCRdb re-called the reads through MiXCR, storing one row per CDR3 protein. The sample gives about 900,000 distinct CDR3 sequences, approximately 32% of which show up once; roughly 13% is in the top ten. These receptors are not linked to any known antigen. Sample: cultured CD8+ T cells from PBMCs, taken from culture after CMV antigen stimulation. The receptors stem from a human donor in good health (CMV status not recorded). Some clones in this sample may be carry-over from other donors' samples.

The J gene is TRBJ2-1, the V gene TRBV2; D uncertain. This CDR3 comprises 13 residues. Germline-derived CDR1 and CDR2 are SNHLY and FYNNEI. Trimming stripped 8 bases from V and 10 bases from J, with 18 bases between. The CDR3: CASGFPTDWEQFF. The CDR3, as DNA: TGTGCCAGCGGTTTCCCGACTGATTGGGAGCAGTTCTTC.

This chain joins TRBV7-9 and TRBJ1-4, with D unresolved. The germline CDR1 and CDR2 sequences are SEHNR and FQNEAQ (reference sequence). CDR3 size: 13 residues. Trimming removed 7 bases at V and 7 bases at J, with 13 bases between. CDR3 loop: CASNTGGREKLFF. The CDR3 nucleotides read TGTGCCAGCAACACTGGAGGCCGTGAAAAACTGTTTTTT.

The rearrangement uses TRBV29-1 and TRBJ1-1; weak D call: TRBD1 (6 bases). Trimming shortened V by 4 bases and J by 4 bases, and 13 bases separated the two germline ends. Germline V gives CDR1 SQVTM, CDR2 ANQGSEA. The CDR3 covers 13 residues. The CDR3: CSVVQGMGTEAFF. CDR3 nucleotide sequence: TGCAGCGTTGTGCAGGGGATGGGCACTGAAGCTTTCTTT.

The V gene is TRBV15, the J gene TRBJ1-3, with D possibly TRBD1 on 6 matching bases. The germline CDR1 and CDR2 sequences are LNHNV and YYDKDF (reference sequence). This CDR3 comprises 18 residues. V lost 5 bases and J lost 0, with 20 bases in between. CDR3 in amino acids: CATSRYREGPSSGNTIYF. In DNA form, the CDR3 reads TGTGCCACCAGCCGGTACAGGGAAGGTCCTAGCTCTGGAAACACCATATATTTT.

The chain employs TRBV20-1 and TRBJ2-7; no clear D gene. Trimming removed 4 bases at V and 7 bases at J, with 11 bases between. CDR3 length: 11 residues. In germline, CDR1 is DFQATT, CDR2 SNEGSKA (reference sequence). The CDR3 DNA sequence: TGCAGTGCTACAGGACCAAGGGAGCAGTACTTC. Translated, it gives CSATGPREQYF.

J is TRBJ2-1 and V is TRBV2, with a possible D match to TRBD2 (5 bases). The V and J ends lost 8 bases and 8 bases respectively, with 19 bases between them. Germline-derived CDR1 and CDR2 are SNHLY and FYNNEI. This CDR3 comprises 14 residues. The DNA of the CDR3 is TGTGCCAGCCTCGGGGAGCAGTTTATCGATGAGCAGTTCTTC. Encoded protein: CASLGEQFIDEQFF.

The chain carries TRBV7-4 and TRBJ1-2, with D uncertain. Germline V lookup: CDR1 SGHVT, CDR2 SQSDAQ. V was shortened by 5 bases and J by 2 bases, with 21 bases between the two germline ends. The CDR3 length is 17 residues. This CDR3 is CASSAQERYLVNYGYTF. CDR3 DNA sequence: TGTGCCAGCAGCGCCCAGGAAAGATATCTGGTGAACTATGGCTACACCTTC.

This clonotype was detected many times. The chain carries TRBV7-8 and TRBJ2-4; TRBD1 might be the D (6 bases). Germline V gene sequence: CDR1 SGHVS, CDR2 FQNEAQ. V gave up 3 bases and J gave up 2 bases, with 14 bases separating them. CDR3 length: 16 amino acids. CDR3 sequence reads: CASSFEGGETKNIQYF. CDR3 DNA: TGTGCCAGCAGCTTTGAAGGGGGTGAGACCAAAAACATTCAGTACTTC.

A word on this clonotype: The junction differs from germline at one of its ends, possibly a read error. The chain uses TRBV19 and TRBJ2-1; 9 bases match TRBD2. This CDR3 spans 14 amino acids. The V gene's germline CDR1 is LNHDA and CDR2 SQIVND (reference sequence). The CDR3 spells CVSSIGGGAGEQFF. As DNA, the CDR3 is TGTGTCAGTAGTATAGGCGGGGGGGCGGGTGAGCAGTTCTTC.

With respect to this clonotype: A much larger clone lies a single base off, so this may be a read error. The chain carries TRBV7-6 and TRBJ2-3; D is unresolved. The CDR3 length is 17 residues. The germline gives CDR1 SGHVS, CDR2 FNYEAQ. CDR3 region: CVSSLLYTPMSSDTQYF. CDR3 DNA: TGTGTCAGCAGCTTATTATATACACCCATGTCCTCTGATACGCAGTATTTT. Supplemented by reference TRBV7-6 and TRBJ2-3, the full variable domain reads GAGVSQSPRYKVTKRGQDVALRCDPISGHVSLYWYRQALGQGPEFLTYFNYEAQQDKSGLPNDRFSAERPEGSISTLTIQRTEQRDSAMYRCVSSLLYTPMSSDTQYFGPGTRLTVL.

The chain combines TRBV7-6 with TRBJ2-1, with 11 bases aligning to TRBD2. Germline CDR1 reads SGHVS; CDR2 reads FNYEAQ. The CDR3 covers 16 residues. With V trimmed by 5 bases and J by 8 bases, 11 bases remained unmatched. The CDR3 DNA sequence: TGTGCCAGCAGCATTAGCGGGGGGGGGGTTTTCGATGAGCAGTTCTTC. Its protein product is CASSISGGGVFDEQFF.

This clonotype was recorded a few times. Here the CDR3 reads CASSVADSSSYNEQFF. For the CDR3, the DNA is TGTGCCAGCAGCGTAGCGGACTCGAGCTCCTACAATGAGCAGTTCTTC. The rearrangement links TRBV9 to TRBJ2-1, with D maybe TRBD2 (5 bases). Germline V gene lookup returns CDR1 SGDLS and CDR2 YYNGEE. V was clipped by 0 bases and J by 0 bases, with 10 bases between them. The CDR3 extends over 16 amino acids. The full variable domain, its missing parts supplied by reference TRBV9 and TRBJ2-1, is DSGVTQTPKHLITATGQRVTLRCSPRSGDLSVYWYQQSLDQGLQFLIQYYNGEERAKGNILERFSAQQFPDLHSELNLSSLELGDSALYFCASSVADSSSYNEQFFGPGTRLTVL.

About this clonotype itself: A single base separates this from a much larger clone, so it may be a read error. The gene calls are TRBV7-9 and TRBJ1-1; a weak D match, TRBD1 (5 bases). The CDR3 extends over 14 amino acids. The ends were cut back, 5 bases at V and 1 base at J, with 11 bases in the middle. CDR1 is SEHNR and CDR2 is FQNEAQ in the germline V gene (reference sequence). The CDR3 sequence: CASSIDSQNTEAFF. The DNA of the CDR3 is TGTGCCAGCAGCATAGACAGCCAGAACACTGAAGCTTTCTTT.

This sequence joins TRBV11-2 and TRBJ2-1, with TRBD1 matching over 8 bases. This CDR3 spans 16 amino acids. Germline V gene sequence: CDR1 SGHAT, CDR2 FQNNGV. Trimming removed 3 bases from V and 3 bases from J; junction bases left unmatched: 7. The CDR3 coding sequence is TGTGCCAGCAGCTTCACACCCGGGACAGGCTACAATGAGCAGTTCTTC. This gives the protein CASSFTPGTGYNEQFF.

The chain recombines TRBV27 with TRBJ1-5; 7 bases are shared with TRBD1. Trimming took 6 bases from V and 5 from J; bases not matched to a gene: 7. The CDR3 consists of 14 residues. The germline V gene encodes CDR1 MNHEY and CDR2 SMNVEV (reference sequence). The CDR3 DNA reads TGTGCCAGCAGCTTAAACAGGGGATATCAGCCCCAGCATTTT. Translated: CASSLNRGYQPQHF.

This clonotype was counted ten times or more. This chain links TRBV7-9 with TRBJ1-5; weak D call: TRBD1 (6 bases). The CDR3 runs 15 residues. The germline V gene has CDR1 SEHNR and CDR2 FQNEAQ (reference sequence). V was trimmed by 4 bases and J by 1 base, leaving 11 bases between them. This chain's CDR3 is CASSSRGSSNQPQHF. As DNA, the CDR3 is TGTGCCAGCAGCTCCAGGGGTTCAAGCAATCAGCCCCAGCATTTT.

This clonotype appeared a few times. This chain connects TRBV27 to TRBJ1-2; D is uncertain. The germline V gene has CDR1 MNHEY and CDR2 SMNVEV (reference sequence). The CDR3 length is 14 residues. The V end was cut by 8 bases, the J end by 0 bases, with 13 bases between. The CDR3 sequence: CASYTYRANYGYTF. The DNA of the CDR3 is TGTGCCAGCTACACGTATAGGGCTAACTATGGCTACACCTTC.

The rearrangement links TRBV6-1 to TRBJ2-7; 8 bases agree with TRBD1. J was trimmed by 4 bases and V by 2 bases; bases with no gene match: 4. Per the germline V gene, CDR1 is MNHNS and CDR2 is SASEGT. The CDR3 length is 14 residues. CDR3 residues: CASSERGTGYEQYV. The CDR3 DNA sequence: TGTGCCAGCAGTGAAAGGGGGACAGGTTACGAGCAGTACGTC.

This clonotype was counted a few times. The chain joins TRBV6-2 or TRBV6-3 to TRBJ2-5, with TRBD1 matching over 7 bases. CDR1 is MNHEY and CDR2 is SVGEGT in the germline V gene. The CDR3 contains 14 residues. The V segment lost 6 bases and the J segment 5 bases; nucleotides outside the gene matches: 9. CDR3: CASRRTGVRETQYF. CDR3 nucleotide sequence: TGTGCCAGCAGAAGAACAGGGGTAAGGGAGACCCAGTACTTC.

There are a few counts of this clonotype. V usage is TRBV28 and J usage is TRBJ2-1; 10 bases map to TRBD1. The trim removed 1 base at V and 2 bases at J, leaving 2 bases unmatched. CDR1 is MDHEN, CDR2 SYDVKM, per germline. This CDR3 spans 16 amino acids. The CDR3 coding sequence is TGTGCCAGCAGTTTATATGGGACAGGGGCCTACAATGAGCAGTTCTTC. Its translation: CASSLYGTGAYNEQFF.

V and J are TRBV5-4 and TRBJ2-3, with 8 bases lining up with TRBD2. With V trimmed by 7 bases and J by 3 bases, 10 bases remained unmatched. Germline CDR1 is SGHNT and CDR2 is YYREEE (reference sequence). The CDR3 consists of 15 residues. The CDR3 DNA reads TGTGCCAGCTATCCGGACCGGGGGGGTACAGATACGCAGTATTTT. Translated: CASYPDRGGTDTQYF.

The V call is TRBV10-2, the J call TRBJ1-5, with D possibly matching TRBD1 (5 bases). Germline CDR1 WSHSY, CDR2 SAAADI. The ends were cut back, 5 bases at V and 8 bases at J, with 16 bases in the middle. The CDR3 has 14 residues. This chain's CDR3 is CASSPGPAIEPQHF. CDR3 in DNA: TGCGCCAGCAGTCCGGGACCGGCAATTGAGCCCCAGCATTTT.

In regard to this clonotype: A much larger clone sits a single nucleotide away, making a read error possible. The chain joins TRBV11-2 to TRBJ2-3; D not certain. The V gene's germline CDR1 is SGHAT and CDR2 FQNNGV. The V end lost 0 bases, the J end lost 3 bases, and 13 bases lay between the germline ends. The CDR3 has 16 residues. CDR3 protein: CASSLEADLGTDTQYF. CDR3 DNA: TGTGCCAGCAGCTTAGAGGCAGACCTGGGGACAGATACGCAGTATTTT. The complete variable domain, with remaining parts taken from reference TRBV11-2 and TRBJ2-3, reads EAGVAQSPRYKIIEKRQSVAFWCNPISGHATLYWYQQILGQGPKLLIQFQNNGVVDDSQLPKDRFSAERLKGVDSTLKIQPAKLEDSAVYLCASSLEADLGTDTQYFGPGTRLTVL.

This clonotype was observed at least ten times. The chain joins TRBV7-2 to TRBJ2-1; the D is unclear. Trimming took off 6 bases at V and 9 bases at J, with 15 bases between the two ends. The CDR3 spans 13 residues. Germline assignment: CDR1 SGHTA and CDR2 FQGNSA. The CDR3 bases are TGTGCCAGCAGAGTAAATGGCAGCCTTGAGCAGTTCTTC. Protein sequence: CASRVNGSLEQFF.

The chain has TRBV6-6 and TRBJ2-1; D not resolved. V was shortened by 5 bases and J by 8 bases, with 19 bases between the two germline ends. Germline lookup yields CDR1 MNHNY and CDR2 SVGAGI (reference sequence). The CDR3 spans 15 residues. The CDR3 here is CASSLPGVAPDEQFF. In DNA form, the CDR3 reads TGTGCCAGCAGTCTCCCTGGGGTCGCCCCCGATGAGCAGTTCTTC.

This clonotype showed up just a few times. This sequence joins TRBV6-2 or TRBV6-3 and TRBJ2-1; 14 bases line up with TRBD2. The CDR3 covers 14 residues. Germline CDR1 MNHEY, CDR2 SVGEGT. The V gene end was trimmed by 7 bases and the J gene end by 7 bases; junction bases not matched to a gene: 3. The CDR3 DNA sequence: TGTGCCAGCATGGGACTAGCGGGGGTGAATGAGCAGTTCTTC. It translates to CASMGLAGVNEQFF.

This clonotype was observed a handful of times. The rearrangement uses TRBV2 and TRBJ2-7; D is unresolved. CDR3 length: 11 amino acids. Germline-derived CDR1 and CDR2 are SNHLY and FYNNEI. The CDR3, as DNA: TGTGCTACGGCGAAGAGATACGAGCAGTACTTC. Its protein is CATAKRYEQYF.